Listed here are 14 T cell receptor beta chains from one sample, sequenced in a study of blood T cell repertoires in COVID-19. Data came from immunoSEQ multiplex PCR; TCRdb stores just in-frame clones and leaves some out. This table holds 300,000 to 500,000 clones, approximately 90% found once. The sequencing input was PBMCs or T cells enriched from blood (not recorded which). The origin of the receptors is a woman in her thirties with acute COVID-19.

The chain combines TRBV30 with TRBJ1-1; D call uncertain. Per germline, CDR1 GTSNPN and CDR2 SVGIG (reference sequence). V lost 0 bases and J 4 bases, leaving 9 bases between the germline ends. The CDR3 sequence is 13 residues long. The CDR3, as DNA: TGTGCCTGGAGTGTCTCGGGAAGCACTGAAGCTTTCTTT. As protein: CAWSVSGSTEAFF.

V gene TRBV5-4 combines with J gene TRBJ2-3; D possibly corresponds to TRBD2 (5 bases). The CDR3 covers 15 residues. Germline V gives CDR1 SGHNT, CDR2 YYREEE (reference sequence). V dropped 1 base and J dropped 5 bases, with 14 bases sitting between them. Here the CDR3 reads CASSLTGGTRDTQYF. The CDR3 nucleotides are TGTGCCAGCAGCTTGACTGGAGGCACAAGAGATACGCAGTATTTT.

The genes are TRBV27 and TRBJ2-2; a possible D gene is TRBD1 (6 bases). Germline V gives CDR1 MNHEY, CDR2 SMNVEV (reference sequence). V lost 2 bases and J lost 1, with 11 bases in between. This CDR3 has 16 residues. The CDR3 region is CASSLRGYENTGELFF. CDR3 bases: TGTGCCAGCAGTTTAAGGGGGTACGAGAACACCGGGGAGCTGTTTTTT.

The V and J genes are TRBV10-2 and TRBJ1-1; D is ambiguous. Trimming left V 2 bases short and J 0 bases short, with 7 bases between. Germline CDR1 WSHSY, CDR2 SAAADI. The CDR3 length is 14 residues. The CDR3 loop is CASSEVPVNTEAFF. The CDR3 coding sequence is TGCGCCAGCAGTGAGGTCCCAGTGAACACTGAAGCTTTCTTT.

This sequence joins TRBV27 and TRBJ2-1; the match to TRBD2 covers 10 bases. Germline CDR1 and CDR2: MNHEY and SMNVEV (reference sequence). V shed 6 bases, J shed 2 bases, and the junction held 4 bases outside the gene matches. The CDR3 is 15 residues long. CDR3 region: CASRPGLAPYNEQFF. As DNA, the CDR3 is TGTGCCAGCAGGCCGGGACTAGCGCCCTACAATGAGCAGTTCTTC.

The genes are TRBV10-3 and TRBJ1-1, with 7 bases identical to TRBD1. The CDR3 covers 16 residues. The V segment lost 4 bases and the J segment 5 bases; nucleotides outside the gene matches: 13. Germline V lookup: CDR1 ENHRY, CDR2 SYGVKD. CDR3 amino acids: CAISVQGPSFGTEAFF. CDR3 sequence (DNA): TGTGCCATCAGTGTACAGGGGCCATCGTTTGGTACTGAAGCTTTCTTT.

The rearrangement links TRBV12-3 or TRBV12-4 to TRBJ1-1; D is unresolved. Trimming shortened V by 5 bases and J by 5 bases, and 12 bases separated the two germline ends. The CDR3 runs 13 residues. The CDR3 DNA reads TGTGCCAGCAGTGGAGGATCGGGAACTGAAGCTTTCTTT. Translation: CASSGGSGTEAFF.

The chain carries TRBV6-5 and TRBJ2-3, with D possibly TRBD1 on 6 matching bases. Trimming took off 7 bases at V and 1 base at J, with 9 bases between the two ends. From germline, CDR1 is MNHEY and CDR2 SVGAGI. This CDR3 has 13 amino acids. CDR3 bases: TGTGCCAGCAACAGGGACGGCACAGATACGCAGTATTTT. Encoded protein: CASNRDGTDTQYF.

This chain uses TRBV7-9 with TRBJ1-4, with D perhaps TRBD1 (5 bases). With 5 bases removed from V and 4 bases from J, the gap between germline ends came to 14 bases. The germline V gene has CDR1 SEHNR and CDR2 FQNEAQ (reference sequence). This CDR3 has 15 residues. CDR3 in amino acids: CASSPTGGDNEKLFF. CDR3 DNA: TGTGCCAGCAGCCCCACCGGGGGTGATAATGAAAAACTGTTTTTT.

The V call is TRBV7-7, the J call TRBJ2-1; 8 bases match TRBD1. The germline V gene encodes CDR1 SSHAT and CDR2 FNYEAQ (reference sequence). J gave up 10 bases and V 1 base, and 6 bases lay outside the gene matches. The CDR3 spans 14 residues. CDR3 sequence: CASSLGTGKGEQFF. DNA for the CDR3: TGTGCCAGCAGCTTAGGGACAGGGAAGGGGGAGCAGTTCTTC. The full variable domain, with the rest looked up from reference TRBV7-7 and TRBJ2-1, is GAGVSQSPRYKVTKRGQDVTLRCDPISSHATLYWYQQALGQGPEFLTYFNYEAQPDKSGLPSDRFSAERPEGSISTLTIQRTEQRDSAMYRCASSLGTGKGEQFFGPGTRLTVL.

The chain has TRBV24-1 and TRBJ1-3; D perhaps matches TRBD1 (5 bases). Looked up from germline, CDR1 is KGHDR and CDR2 is SFDVKD. V was cut by 8 bases and J by 3 bases, with 10 bases left in between. The CDR3 has 13 amino acids. The CDR3 region is CATILGLGNTIYF. The CDR3 DNA is TGTGCCACCATTCTGGGGCTTGGAAACACCATATATTTT.

This clone was counted a single time. V is TRBV14 and J is TRBJ1-1, with D hard to call. V was trimmed by 2 bases and J by 7 bases, leaving 8 bases between them. The CDR3 consists of 12 residues. In germline, CDR1 is SGHDN, CDR2 FVKESK. This CDR3 reads CASSQKTGEAFF. The CDR3, as DNA: TGTGCCAGCAGCCAAAAAACGGGTGAAGCTTTCTTT.

The chain carries TRBV29-1 and TRBJ2-5, with D maybe TRBD1 (6 bases). CDR3 size: 13 residues. V gave up 8 bases and J gave up 2 bases, with 15 bases separating them. CDR1 SQVTM and CDR2 ANQGSEA come from the germline V gene. CDR3 amino acids: CSSFHGTQETQYF. CDR3 DNA sequence: TGCAGCTCCTTCCACGGGACACAAGAGACCCAGTACTTC. Full variable domain (remainder filled in from reference TRBV29-1 and TRBJ2-5): SAVISQKPSRDICQRGTSLTIQCQVDSQVTMMFWYRQQPGQSLTLIATANQGSEATYESGFVIDKFPISRPNLTFSTLTVSNMSPEDSSIYLCSSFHGTQETQYFGPGTRLLVL.

The chain couples TRBV13 to TRBJ1-1; D is possibly TRBD1 (5 bases). This CDR3 is built from 13 residues. Germline V lookup: CDR1 PRHDT, CDR2 FYEKMQ (reference sequence). V lost 7 bases and J 5 bases, leaving 14 bases between the germline ends. The CDR3 sequence: CASTQGRETEAFF. The DNA for the CDR3 is TGTGCCAGCACCCAGGGTAGGGAAACTGAAGCTTTCTTT.